These 20 T cell receptor beta chains were sequenced from one sample in a study of TIL therapy for anti-PD-1-resistant metastatic lung cancer. The immunoSEQ assay was v3. The data were produced by immunoSEQ multiplex PCR, yet TCRdb's version contains in-frame clones alone and is incomplete. The sample holds approximately 60,000 clones, roughly four fifths seen once. Time point in this sample: pre-treatment sample, taken before nivolumab and TIL therapy. The sequencing used blood, collected at baseline. Every receptor here comes from a person aged 25 to 85 with non-small cell lung cancer.

The chain links TRBV5-1 to TRBJ2-2, with D possibly TRBD2 on 5 matching bases. The V and J ends lost 3 bases and 6 bases respectively, with 12 bases between them. CDR1 is SGHRS, CDR2 YFSETQ, per germline. The length of the CDR3 is 14 residues. CDR3: CASSSLASAGELFF. As DNA, the CDR3 is TGCGCCAGCAGCTCGCTAGCTTCCGCCGGGGAGCTGTTTTTT.

This chain links TRBV4-2 with TRBJ2-1; 10 nucleotides align to TRBD2. The CDR3 contains 18 residues. The V segment lost 0 bases and the J segment 4 bases; nucleotides outside the gene matches: 9. Germline CDR1 reads LGHNA; CDR2 reads YNFKEQ. This CDR3 is CASSQDGLLAGDYNEQFF. For the CDR3, the DNA is TGTGCCAGCAGCCAAGATGGTTTGCTAGCGGGAGATTACAATGAGCAGTTCTTC.

The chain uses TRBV5-4 and TRBJ2-7, with D perhaps matching TRBD1 (5 bases). The CDR3 contains 14 residues. The germline V and J ends were trimmed by 4 bases and 2 bases, with 13 bases remaining between them. Per germline, CDR1 SGHNT and CDR2 YYREEE (reference sequence). The CDR3: CASSDRTRAYEQYF. Here the CDR3 DNA reads TGTGCCAGCAGCGACCGGACAAGGGCCTACGAGCAGTACTTC.

The V and J genes are TRBV5-1 and TRBJ1-1, with D unresolved. This CDR3 contains 13 residues. Per germline, CDR1 SGHRS and CDR2 YFSETQ. V was clipped by 4 bases and J by 2 bases, with 9 bases between them. The CDR3 spells CASSVQINTEAFF. The CDR3 bases are TGCGCCAGCAGCGTTCAGATTAACACTGAAGCTTTCTTT. The full variable domain, in which reference TRBV5-1 and TRBJ1-1 provide the parts outside the CDR3, is KAGVTQTPRYLIKTRGQQVTLSCSPISGHRSVSWYQQTPGQGLQFLFEYFSETQRNKGNFPGRFSGRQFSNSRSEMNVSTLELGDSALYLCASSVQINTEAFFGQGTRLTVV.

The chain links TRBV25-1 to TRBJ2-6; D is uncertain. Germline V gives CDR1 MGHDK, CDR2 SYGVNS. This CDR3 is 16 amino acids long. Deletions cut 0 bases from V and 0 bases from J, with 6 bases between. The chain's CDR3 is CASSEYFASGANVLTF. The CDR3 nucleotides are TGTGCCAGCAGTGAATATTTCGCCTCTGGGGCCAACGTCCTGACTTTC. Using reference TRBV25-1 and TRBJ2-6 for the parts outside the CDR3, the full variable domain is EADIYQTPRYLVIGTGKKITLECSQTMGHDKMYWYQQDPGMELHLIHYSYGVNSTEKGDLSSESTVSRIRTEHFPLTLESARPSHTSQYLCASSEYFASGANVLTFGAGSRLTVL.

The chain couples TRBV27 to TRBJ2-7; 10 nucleotides match TRBD1. Unmatched junction bases numbered 8, after V lost 5 bases and J lost 1 base. The CDR3 sequence is 16 residues long. Germline CDR1 and CDR2: MNHEY and SMNVEV (reference sequence). The CDR3 region is CASSQGRTGGSYEQYF. DNA for the CDR3: TGTGCCAGCAGTCAGGGAAGGACAGGGGGGTCCTACGAGCAGTACTTC.

V is TRBV5-5 and J is TRBJ2-7; TRBD1 matches at 8 bases. The CDR3 spans 15 residues. CDR1 and CDR2 from the germline V gene are SGHKS and YYEKEE (reference sequence). Germline trimming cut 5 bases from V and 5 bases from J; bases unmatched to any gene: 12. The CDR3 DNA reads TGTGCCAGCAGTACCCAGGGGGCGCGAATCCACGAGCAGTACTTC. Protein: CASSTQGARIHEQYF.

This clone was seen a single time. CDR3 bases: TGTGCCAGCAGTTTTTTGACTAGCGGGGGGTCGGATGAGCAGTTCTTC. Protein sequence: CASSFLTSGGSDEQFF. This chain uses TRBV27 with TRBJ2-1; 13 bases match TRBD2. V lost 3 bases and J lost 8; bases outside the gene matches: 7. CDR1 and CDR2 from the germline V gene are MNHEY and SMNVEV (reference sequence). The CDR3 runs 16 residues.

V and J are TRBV12-1 and TRBJ2-7. TRBV12-1 represents a pseudogene. CDR3 size: 17 residues. Written as DNA, the CDR3 is TGTGCCAGCAGCTTTGGTATGTTGGGGACCGTTCCCTACGAGCAGTACTTC. This gives the protein CASSFGMLGTVPYEQYF.

V is TRBV4-2 and J is TRBJ1-1; no reliable D call. Trimming stripped 0 bases from V and 4 bases from J, with 6 bases between. Germline CDR1 LGHNA, CDR2 YNFKEQ. The length of the CDR3 is 13 residues. CDR3 bases: TGTGCCAGCAGCCAAGATACGGCCACTGAAGCTTTCTTT. Residues: CASSQDTATEAFF.

The chain uses TRBV27 and TRBJ2-3; 10 nucleotides match TRBD2. With V trimmed by 0 bases and J by 6 bases, 9 bases remained unmatched. Looked up from germline, CDR1 is MNHEY and CDR2 is SMNVEV (reference sequence). CDR3 length equals 17 residues. In DNA form, the CDR3 reads TGTGCCAGCAGTTTATCTTTTCTAGCGGGAGTTCAGGATACGCAGTATTTT. Translation gives CASSLSFLAGVQDTQYF.

The rearrangement links TRBV21-1 to TRBJ2-1; the table's D gene call, TRBD1, was not cross checked with the DNA. TRBV21-1 is a recognized pseudogene. The CDR3 is 17 residues long. The DNA of the CDR3 is TGTGCCAGCAGCAAAAAGCACGGACAGGGGACAAACAATGAGCAGTTCTTC. Its translation: CASSKKHGQGTNNEQFF.

V and J are TRBV9 and TRBJ2-2, with 12 bases identical to TRBD1. In germline, CDR1 is SGDLS, CDR2 YYNGEE. The CDR3 has 18 amino acids. The ends lost 2 bases at V and 4 bases at J; junction bases unmatched: 9. The CDR3 region has the DNA TGTGCCAGCAGCGTTCTCAGTGGGACAGGGGGCTTCACCGGGGAGCTGTTTTTT. Protein sequence: CASSVLSGTGGFTGELFF.

As regards this clone: One end of the junction does not line up with germline, which may come from a read error. V usage is TRBV7-3 and J usage is TRBJ1-1; the D gene is possibly TRBD1 (6 bases). This CDR3 spans 13 amino acids. Germline-derived CDR1 and CDR2 are SGHTA and FQGTGA. The chain's CDR3 is CASSLRWDTKAFF. The CDR3 DNA follows: TGTGCCAGCAGCTTAAGATGGGACACTAAAGCTTTCTTT.

CDR3 coding DNA: TGTGCCTGGAGTGTACCCGGGACCACTAATTCACCCCTCCACTTT. Its protein product is CAWSVPGTTNSPLHF. The chain links TRBV30 to TRBJ1-6; maybe TRBD1 (5 bases). The germline V and J ends were trimmed by 0 bases and 6 bases, with 12 bases remaining between them. Per the germline V gene, CDR1 is GTSNPN and CDR2 is SVGIG (reference sequence). The CDR3 is 15 amino acids.

The chain has TRBV7-9 and TRBJ2-7; 14 bases map to TRBD2. Germline-derived CDR1 and CDR2 are SEHNR and FQNEAQ (reference sequence). The V gene end was trimmed by 4 bases and the J gene end by 4 bases; junction bases not matched to a gene: 9. There are 17 residues in the CDR3. CDR3 in amino acids: CASSWTSGRSVGYEQYF. The CDR3 DNA sequence: TGTGCCAGCAGCTGGACTAGCGGGAGGTCCGTCGGGTACGAGCAGTACTTC.

In this sample, this clone turned up a few times. The V call is TRBV5-5, the J call TRBJ1-2; TRBD1 is a possible D gene (5 bases). This CDR3 is built from 16 residues. The V end lost 1 base, the J end lost 7 bases, and 20 bases lay between the germline ends. Per germline, CDR1 SGHKS and CDR2 YYEKEE (reference sequence). The CDR3 spells CASSLMGPDSSSGYTF. CDR3 in DNA: TGTGCCAGCAGCTTGATGGGGCCTGATTCTTCGTCTGGCTACACCTTC.

This rearrangement joins TRBV16 to TRBJ1-3; weak D call: TRBD1 (6 bases). CDR1 KGHSY and CDR2 FQNENV come from the germline V gene. Trimming left V 3 bases short and J 0 bases short, with 12 bases between. The CDR3 consists of 16 residues. This CDR3 reads CASSQLTGSSGNTIYF. As DNA, the CDR3 is TGTGCCAGCAGCCAGTTAACAGGGAGCTCTGGAAACACCATATATTTT.

V usage is TRBV5-1 and J usage is TRBJ2-7, with 15 bases identical to TRBD2. Unmatched junction bases numbered 5, after V lost 4 bases and J lost 6 bases. The CDR3 loop spans 15 amino acids. CDR1 and CDR2 from the germline V gene are SGHRS and YFSETQ. DNA for the CDR3: TGCGCCAGCAGCCCGGGACTAGCGGGAGGTTCCGAGCAGTACTTC. As protein: CASSPGLAGGSEQYF.

The chain has TRBV4-3 and TRBJ2-7, with D tentatively TRBD2 (5 bases). With 4 bases removed from V and 0 bases from J, the gap between germline ends came to 10 bases. Germline-derived CDR1 and CDR2 are LGHNA and YSLEER. This CDR3 contains 14 residues. Written as DNA, the CDR3 is TGCGCCAGCAGCCCCTCGAGGGACTCCTACGAGCAGTACTTC. Amino acids: CASSPSRDSYEQYF.